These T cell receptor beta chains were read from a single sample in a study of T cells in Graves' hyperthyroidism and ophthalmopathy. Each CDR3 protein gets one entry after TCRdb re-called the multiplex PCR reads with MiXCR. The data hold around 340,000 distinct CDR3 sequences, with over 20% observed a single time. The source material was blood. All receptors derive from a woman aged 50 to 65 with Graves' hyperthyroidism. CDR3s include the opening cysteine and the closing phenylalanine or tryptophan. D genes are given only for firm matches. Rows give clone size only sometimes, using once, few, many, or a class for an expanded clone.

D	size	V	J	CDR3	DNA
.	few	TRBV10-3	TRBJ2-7	CAIASTFEQYF	TGTGCCATCGCCTCTACCTTCGAGCAGTACTTC
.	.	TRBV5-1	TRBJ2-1	CASSLQINNGLEQFF	TGCGCCAGCAGCTTACAGATAAACAATGGGCTAGAGCAGTTCTTC
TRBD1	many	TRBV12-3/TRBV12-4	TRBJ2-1	CASGTAQLVNEQFF	TGTGCCAGCGGGACAGCACAATTGGTCAATGAGCAGTTCTTC
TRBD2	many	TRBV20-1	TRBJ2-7	CSARTSPMFYEQYF	TGCAGTGCTAGGACTAGCCCCATGTTTTACGAGCAGTACTTC
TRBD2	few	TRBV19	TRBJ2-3	CASTPLAGRTDTQYF	TGTGCCAGTACCCCGCTAGCGGGACGGACAGATACGCAGTATTTT
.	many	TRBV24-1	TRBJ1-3	CATSDSDGPSGNTIYF	TGTGCCACCAGTGACTCGGACGGACCCTCTGGAAACACCATATATTTT
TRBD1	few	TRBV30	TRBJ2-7	CAWSAGTGSFRTYEQYF	TGTGCCTGGAGTGCCGGGACAGGGTCCTTCAGGACCTACGAGCAGTACTTC
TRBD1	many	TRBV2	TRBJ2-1	CASGGTGSHEQFF	TGTGCCAGCGGAGGGACAGGGTCCCATGAGCAGTTCTTC
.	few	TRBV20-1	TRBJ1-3	CSARGGTSSGNTIYF	TGCAGTGCTAGGGGCGGGACCTCCTCTGGAAACACCATATATTTT
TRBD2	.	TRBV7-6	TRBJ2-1	CASRPTSGLYNEQFF	TGTGCCAGCAGGCCGACTAGCGGACTATACAATGAGCAGTTCTTC
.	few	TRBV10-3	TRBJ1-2	CAISESRQGRSGYTF	TGTGCCATCAGTGAGTCGAGGCAGGGGCGAAGCGGCTACACCTTC
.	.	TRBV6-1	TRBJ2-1	CASKENRGRDEQFF	TGTGCCAGCAAAGAGAACAGGGGGAGGGATGAGCAGTTCTTC
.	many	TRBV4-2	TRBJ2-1	CASSQGRERSYNEQFF	TGTGCCAGCAGCCAAGGTCGTGAACGGTCTTACAATGAGCAGTTCTTC
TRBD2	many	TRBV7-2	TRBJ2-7	CASSLKRERPYEQYF	TGTGCCAGCAGCCTAAAGCGGGAGCGGCCCTACGAGCAGTACTTC